The 15 T cell receptor beta chains in this list originate from one sample, sequenced in a study of T cell repertoires in cytomegalovirus infection. In TCRdb, the reads were re-called with MiXCR into one record per CDR3 protein. The sample lists approximately 70,000 distinct CDR3 sequences, 20% occurring once. Which antigens these TCRs recognize remains unknown. This specimen was CD8+ T cells from cultured PBMCs, taken from culture after CMV antigen stimulation. The receptors shown here come from a human donor in good health (CMV status not recorded). Some clones in this sample may be carry-over from other donors' samples.

The genes are TRBV7-2 and TRBJ2-5; D gene ambiguous. Trimming shortened V by 2 bases and J by 10 bases, and 11 bases separated the two germline ends. Per the germline V gene, CDR1 is SGHTA and CDR2 is FQGNSA. This CDR3 has 12 amino acids. CDR3 sequence (DNA): TGTGCCAGCAGCTTAACTTGGGTCGACCAGTACTTC. Translating it yields CASSLTWVDQYF.

The table lists this clonotype with a few counts. The CDR3, as DNA: TGTGCCAGCAGCCGCCGTGGGCAGTTCTTC. This sequence encodes CASSRRGQFF. The J gene is TRBJ2-1, the V gene TRBV7-2, with D uncertain. V gave up 5 bases and J gave up 12 bases, with 8 bases separating them. Per the germline V gene, CDR1 is SGHTA and CDR2 is FQGNSA. This CDR3 has 10 residues.

The chain joins TRBV28 to TRBJ1-1; D not resolved. Looked up from germline, CDR1 is MDHEN and CDR2 is SYDVKM. The CDR3 contains 16 residues. Trimming cost V 2 bases and J 7 bases, with 20 bases left between them. The CDR3 here is CASSLIIRHGNFEAFF. CDR3 DNA sequence: TGTGCCAGCAGTTTAATAATCCGACACGGGAATTTTGAAGCTTTCTTT.

The rearrangement joins TRBV19 to TRBJ2-1; D may be TRBD2 (6 bases). V shed 5 bases and J shed 3 bases, with 11 bases lying between them. This CDR3 is 14 amino acids long. CDR1 is LNHDA and CDR2 is SQIVND in the germline V gene (reference sequence). The CDR3 spells CASSLATVYNEQFF. The CDR3 DNA sequence: TGTGCCAGTAGTCTAGCGACGGTCTACAATGAGCAGTTCTTC. The full variable domain, completed using reference TRBV19 and TRBJ2-1, is DGGITQSPKYLFRKEGQNVTLSCEQNLNHDAMYWYRQDPGQGLRLIYYSQIVNDFQKGDIAEGYSVSREKKESFPLTVTSAQKNPTAFYLCASSLATVYNEQFFGPGTRLTVL.

This chain uses TRBV6-5 with TRBJ2-1, with TRBD2 matching over 8 bases. The V segment lost 1 base and the J segment 9 bases; nucleotides outside the gene matches: 8. Germline CDR1 is MNHEY and CDR2 is SVGAGI. The CDR3 totals 15 residues. In nucleotides, the CDR3 is TGTGCCAGCAGTTACTATACCGCGGGGGGCGGTGAGCAGTTCTTC. Its protein is CASSYYTAGGGEQFF.

The V and J genes are TRBV10-3 and TRBJ1-2, with 10 positions matching TRBD1. The CDR3 contains 17 residues. V was clipped by 0 bases and J by 8 bases; unmatched bases: 12. Germline loops: CDR1 ENHRY, CDR2 SYGVKD. CDR3 in DNA: TGTGCCATCAGTGAGTCTAGTGGACAGGGGGTAAAGAAAGGCTACACCTTC. This codes for CAISESSGQGVKKGYTF.

V is TRBV7-2 and J is TRBJ1-1; D remains unclear. V was cut by 5 bases and J by 1 base, with 14 bases left in between. The CDR3 covers 15 residues. CDR1 and CDR2 (germline): SGHTA, FQGNSA. CDR3 sequence (DNA): TGTGCCAGCAGCCATTGGGGAAGCCCGAACACTGAAGCTTTCTTT. This translates into CASSHWGSPNTEAFF.

This clonotype showed up just a few times. The rearrangement uses TRBV7-6 and TRBJ2-7; D may be TRBD1 or TRBD2 (5 bases each). The germline V gene encodes CDR1 SGHVS and CDR2 FNYEAQ. V dropped 0 bases and J dropped 6 bases, with 9 bases sitting between them. The CDR3 is 13 amino acids. The CDR3 DNA reads as TGTGCCAGCAGCTTAGCCGGGGACGGCGAGCAGTACTTC. The encoded protein is CASSLAGDGEQYF.

The chain employs TRBV7-3 and TRBJ2-6; 7 positions match TRBD1. The CDR3 consists of 15 residues. The germline gives CDR1 SGHTA, CDR2 FQGTGA. CDR3 nucleotides: TGTGCTTCGGGACAGAGGTTCTCTGGGGCCAACGTCCTGACTTTC. This sequence encodes CASGQRFSGANVLTF.

The chain carries TRBV6-1 and TRBJ2-2; TRBD2 matches 11 bases. The CDR3 loop spans 17 amino acids. V was clipped by 6 bases and J by 6 bases; unmatched bases: 12. Germline V CDR1 and CDR2: MNHNS, SASEGT. CDR3: CASRATSGGGTAGELFF. The CDR3 bases are TGTGCCAGCAGGGCTACTAGCGGGGGCGGTACGGCCGGGGAGCTGTTTTTT.

This clonotype showed up just a few times. The J gene is TRBJ1-5, the V gene TRBV7-9; TRBD1 matches at 7 bases. The germline V gene has CDR1 SEHNR and CDR2 FQNEAQ (reference sequence). The junction had 6 bases not matched to a gene; V was cut back by 5 bases and J by 5 bases. This CDR3 is built from 14 residues. The CDR3 loop is CASSHRDRDQPQHF. CDR3 DNA: TGTGCCAGCAGCCACCGGGACAGAGATCAGCCCCAGCATTTT. Full variable domain (remainder filled in from reference TRBV7-9 and TRBJ1-5): DTGVSQNPRHKITKRGQNVTFRCDPISEHNRLYWYRQTLGQGPEFLTYFQNEAQLEKSRLLSDRFSAERPKGSFSTLEIQRTEQGDSAMYLCASSHRDRDQPQHFGDGTRLSIL.

The rearrangement joins TRBV7-9 to TRBJ1-4; maybe TRBD1 (5 bases). Trimming cost V 6 bases and J 1 base, with 12 bases left between them. The CDR3 totals 15 residues. Germline V gene lookup returns CDR1 SEHNR and CDR2 FQNEAQ (reference sequence). The CDR3 region is CASSPRTQTNEKLFF. CDR3 nucleotide sequence: TGTGCCAGCAGTCCTCGGACACAAACTAATGAAAAACTGTTTTTT.

This clonotype turned up a few times. V gene TRBV7-9 combines with J gene TRBJ2-7; 9 nucleotides match TRBD2. The V gene end was trimmed by 5 bases and the J gene end by 2 bases; junction bases not matched to a gene: 7. Looked up from germline, CDR1 is SEHNR and CDR2 is FQNEAQ (reference sequence). The CDR3 totals 15 residues. The CDR3 loop is CASSLSGGTTYEQYF. The DNA for the CDR3 is TGTGCCAGCAGCCTCAGCGGGGGGACGACCTACGAGCAGTACTTC.

CDR3 protein: CASSFGRGYGYTF. CDR3 DNA sequence: TGTGCCAGCAGTTTCGGCAGGGGCTATGGCTACACCTTC. The V call is TRBV12-3 or TRBV12-4, the J call TRBJ1-2, with D possibly matching TRBD1 (6 bases). CDR3 length: 13 amino acids. With 3 bases removed from V and 4 bases from J, the gap between germline ends came to 9 bases.

This clonotype occurred a few times. The V call is TRBV6-2 or TRBV6-3, the J call TRBJ2-3; D not certain. The CDR3 contains 16 residues. Germline-derived CDR1 and CDR2 are MNHEY and SVGEGT. V lost 2 bases and J lost 3, with 15 bases in between. CDR3 amino acids: CASSYIGGVTTDTQYF. In DNA form, the CDR3 reads TGTGCCAGCAGTTACATCGGTGGGGTTACGACAGATACGCAGTATTTT.